One and the same sample provided the 11 T cell receptor beta chains below, sequenced in a study of human T cells and chemical hapten exposure. Treatment meaning: therapeutic diphenylcyclopropenone sensitization with weekly scalp DPC. Individual cDNA molecules received unique molecular identifiers in the library. TCRdb reprocessed the reads with MiXCR, giving one entry per CDR3 protein. The sample lists a few thousand distinct CDR3 sequences; less than 55% were seen once. The starting material was whole blood, obtained before DPC sensitization or 2, 6, or about 24 weeks after (not recorded which). These receptors originate from an adult with alopecia areata. Some clones in this sample may be carry-over from other donors' samples. This table probably holds off-target reads from a library built for another chain.

The rearrangement uses TRBV18 and TRBJ2-1; D uncertain. The CDR3 runs to 12 residues. V lost 6 bases and J 4 bases, leaving 7 bases between the germline ends. From germline, CDR1 is KGHSH and CDR2 LQKENI. CDR3 sequence (DNA): TGTGCCAGCTCCGCCCTTTACAATGAGCAGTTCTTC. It codes for CASSALYNEQFF.

This sequence joins TRBV11-3 and TRBJ2-1, with D maybe TRBD1 (5 bases). CDR3 length: 12 amino acids. CDR1 and CDR2 from the germline V gene are SGHNT and YENEEA. Trimming pared 5 bases from V and 9 bases from J, leaving 11 bases between. DNA for the CDR3: TGTGCCAGCAGCCCCAGGGTCGGTGAGCAGTTCTTC. This encodes CASSPRVGEQFF.

Here the CDR3 reads CSVDRASGNEQYF. In DNA form, the CDR3 reads TGCAGCGTTGACAGGGCTAGCGGAAACGAGCAGTACTTC. V gene TRBV29-1 combines with J gene TRBJ2-7; 7 bases line up with TRBD2. Trimming took 3 bases from V and 5 from J; bases not matched to a gene: 7. CDR1 is SQVTM, CDR2 ANQGSEA, per germline. The CDR3 covers 13 residues.

This clonotype showed up just a few times. This chain connects TRBV24-1 to TRBJ2-1, with 8 nucleotides matching TRBD1. This CDR3 spans 16 amino acids. Germline CDR1 reads KGHDR; CDR2 reads SFDVKD. The J segment lost 6 bases and the V segment lost 1 base, leaving 7 bases of the junction unmatched. Here the CDR3 reads CATSDFPDRAANEQFF. The DNA for the CDR3 is TGTGCCACCAGTGATTTCCCGGACAGGGCGGCCAATGAGCAGTTCTTC.

The J gene is TRBJ2-1, the V gene TRBV28, with 9 positions matching TRBD2. After removal of 5 bases from V and 8 bases from J, the junction contained 10 bases not matched to a gene. This CDR3 contains 15 residues. Germline loops: CDR1 MDHEN, CDR2 SYDVKM. The CDR3 sequence: CASSPGGGRAYEQFF. Here the CDR3 DNA reads TGTGCCAGCAGTCCCGGGGGCGGGAGGGCCTATGAGCAGTTCTTC.

The CDR3 DNA follows: TGTGCCAGCTCACCCAGGGGGCAAGGCAACATTCAGTACTTC. It specifies CASSPRGQGNIQYF. The chain employs TRBV18 and TRBJ2-4, with 8 bases that match TRBD1. CDR1 is KGHSH, CDR2 LQKENI, per germline. V was clipped by 3 bases and J by 7 bases; unmatched bases: 5. This CDR3 is built from 14 residues. The complete variable domain, with remaining parts taken from reference TRBV18 and TRBJ2-4, reads NAGVMQNPRHLVRRRGQEARLRCSPMKGHSHVYWYRQLPEEGLKFMVYLQKENIIDESGMPKERFSAEFPKEGPSILRIQQVVRGDSAAYFCASSPRGQGNIQYFGAGTRLSVL.

The DNA for the CDR3 is TGTGCCAGCAGCCCCTGGGGGGGAGCGAACACCGGGGAGCTGTTTTTT. As protein: CASSPWGGANTGELFF. The V gene is TRBV11-2, the J gene TRBJ2-2, with 7 bases matching TRBD2. Trimming removed 5 bases from V and 0 bases from J; junction bases left unmatched: 6. The germline CDR1 and CDR2 sequences are SGHAT and FQNNGV. The CDR3 spans 16 residues.

This chain joins TRBV6-6 and TRBJ2-4; 7 bases map to TRBD1. Germline-derived CDR1 and CDR2 are MNHNY and SVGAGI (reference sequence). CDR3 length: 16 residues. With 2 bases clipped from V and 4 bases from J, the junction kept 8 bases outside the gene matches. In DNA form, the CDR3 reads TGTGCCAGCAGTTACCAAGTCCAGGGGGAGAAAAACATTCAGTACTTC. Amino acid sequence: CASSYQVQGEKNIQYF.

The rearrangement uses TRBV28 and TRBJ2-3, with a possible D match to TRBD2 (5 bases). Trimming removed 2 bases at V and 5 bases at J, with 14 bases between. Germline assignment: CDR1 MDHEN and CDR2 SYDVKM. The CDR3 spans 15 residues. The chain's CDR3 is CASSLEGIDLDTQYF. The CDR3 DNA is TGTGCCAGCAGTTTAGAGGGTATCGATTTAGATACGCAGTATTTT.

This chain connects TRBV7-2 to TRBJ2-3, with 15 positions matching TRBD2. Unmatched junction bases numbered 5, after V lost 5 bases and J lost 8 bases. The CDR3 runs 15 residues. CDR1 is SGHTA and CDR2 is FQGNSA in the germline V gene. The chain's CDR3 is CASSKGLAGGVTQYF. The CDR3 DNA sequence: TGTGCCAGCAGCAAGGGACTAGCGGGGGGAGTTACGCAGTATTTT.

This clonotype was observed a few times. The rearrangement uses TRBV28 and TRBJ2-7; the D is unclear. Trimming stripped 5 bases from V and 7 bases from J, with 12 bases between. This CDR3 has 12 amino acids. In germline, CDR1 is MDHEN, CDR2 SYDVKM. The CDR3 reads CASSGARSEQYF. Here the CDR3 DNA reads TGTGCCAGCAGTGGAGCTAGGAGTGAGCAGTACTTC.